The 3 T cell receptor beta chains below come from one sample, sequenced in a study of blood T cell repertoires in COVID-19. The data were produced by immunoSEQ multiplex PCR, yet TCRdb's version contains in-frame clones alone and is incomplete. The sample yields roughly 200,000 clones, about 85% seen once. Sequenced sample: peripheral blood. These receptors all stem from an elderly woman with acute or convalescent COVID-19.

A word on this clone: The sample contains more than one DNA sequence encoding this CDR3. The chain combines TRBV3-1 (or the pseudogene TRBV3-2) with TRBJ2-1; TRBD2 matches at 11 bases. V lost 6 bases, J lost 4 bases, and 2 bases stayed unmatched. This CDR3 has 14 amino acids. Germline V lookup: CDR1 LGHDT, CDR2 YNNKEL (reference sequence). Written as DNA, the CDR3 is TGTGCCAGCAGTGGACTAGCGGGTTACAATGAGCAGTTCTTC. Translating it yields CASSGLAGYNEQFF.

V and J are TRBV9 and TRBJ2-5, with a weak D call TRBD2 (5 bases). Germline CDR1 is SGDLS and CDR2 is YYNGEE. The CDR3 runs to 14 residues. Deletions cut 6 bases from V and 4 bases from J, with 16 bases between. As DNA, the CDR3 is TGTGCCAGCACCTCCCCGAGGGCCCCAGAGACCCAGTACTTC. Encoded protein: CASTSPRAPETQYF.

The chain uses TRBV30 and TRBJ1-6; D is possibly TRBD1 (5 bases). V lost 0 bases and J 10 bases, leaving 13 bases between the germline ends. This CDR3 spans 14 amino acids. Germline lookup yields CDR1 GTSNPN and CDR2 SVGIG (reference sequence). CDR3 DNA sequence: TGTGCCTGGAGTGTCAGGCAGGGAGGATCACCCCTCCACTTT. It encodes CAWSVRQGGSPLHF.